Listed below are T cell receptor beta chains from one sample, sequenced in a study of T cell responses to AZD1222 COVID-19 vaccine. Sequencing used immunoSEQ multiplex PCR; TCRdb keeps in-frame clones, though not all of them. The repertoire includes approximately 150,000 clones, 90% to 95% of them detected once, and 1% to 1.5% sits in the top ten. Sequencing used peripheral blood, obtained 28 days after the second AZD1222 dose. These receptors all stem from an adult who received the AZD1222 COVID-19 vaccine. Each CDR3 is given with its conserved first and last residue. A D gene is named only where the DNA matches it firmly. Size is omitted from some rows. Given values are once, few, many or a class for expanded clones.

TRBJ1-1,-,TRBV2,-,15,TGTGCCAGTGTCCAATGGAGGGGCTCAAACACTGAAGCTTTCTTT,CASVQWRGSNTEAFF
TRBJ1-4,-,TRBV6-2/TRBV6-3,TRBD1,16,TGTGCCAGCAGTTACGCCCGGGACAGCCTTGGAGAAAAACTGTTTTTT,CASSYARDSLGEKLFF
TRBJ2-2,few,TRBV12-5,-,12,TGTGCTAGTGGTTTGGGCACCGGGGAGCTGTTTTTT,CASGLGTGELFF
TRBJ2-7,-,TRBV11-3,-,15,TGTGCCAGCAGCCCCGGACCTTCTATACCCTACGAGCAGTACTTC,CASSPGPSIPYEQYF
TRBJ1-1,-,TRBV29-1,TRBD1,16,TGCAGCGTTCCCCGACGTATCCCAGGGGGAAACACTGAAGCTTTCTTT,CSVPRRIPGGNTEAFF
TRBJ2-5,-,TRBV19,TRBD1,16,TGTGCCAGTAGTAGCCCTCGACAGGGCTTGGGAGAGACCCAGTACTTC,CASSSPRQGLGETQYF
TRBJ1-4,-,TRBV28,-,14,TGTGCCAGCAGTTCCCAGGGTAGGGGTGAAAAACTGTTTTTT,CASSSQGRGEKLFF
TRBJ2-5,-,TRBV15,TRBD2,13,TGTGCCACCAACACGGGGGGAGGAGAGACCCAGTACTTC,CATNTGGGETQYF
TRBJ2-2,-,TRBV5-1,TRBD1,14,TGCGCCAGCAGCACTGCAGGGGGCCCCGGGGAGCTGTTTTTT,CASSTAGGPGELFF
TRBJ1-2,once,TRBV7-9,TRBD1,18,TGTGCCAGCATAGCGGATCGGGACAGGGAGGAGATTAGCTATGGCTACACCTTC,CASIADRDREEISYGYTF
TRBJ1-4,-,TRBV18,TRBD1,15,TGTGCCAGCTCACCGACAGGGGGGATTAATGAAAAACTGTTTTTT,CASSPTGGINEKLFF
TRBJ1-1,-,TRBV2,-,12,TGTGCCAGCAGGTTCGCGAACACTGAAGCTTTCTTT,CASRFANTEAFF
TRBJ2-4,few,TRBV7-8,-,13,TGTGCCAGCAGCCCTAGGGTCCTAAACATTCAGTACTTC,CASSPRVLNIQYF
TRBJ1-2,-,TRBV6-1,-,12,TGTGCCAGCAGTGATGGGCTCTATGGCTACACCTTC,CASSDGLYGYTF
TRBJ2-1,-,TRBV4-3,-,16,TGCGCCAGCAGCCAAGACGGGGTAGCGGAGTACAATGAGCAGTTCTTC,CASSQDGVAEYNEQFF
TRBJ1-2,-,TRBV5-1,-,14,TGCGCCAGCAGCTTGCAGGGACTCAACTATGGCTACACCTTC,CASSLQGLNYGYTF
TRBJ2-7,-,TRBV5-6,TRBD1,16,TGTGCCAGCAGCTTTCCCCCAATACAGGGGGCACCCGAGCAGTACTTC,CASSFPPIQGAPEQYF
TRBJ2-7,-,TRBV6-2/TRBV6-3,-,15,TGTGCCAGCAGCTCTCCCCCGGACAGAGCTACGACTGTCTACTTC,CASSSPPDRATTVYF
TRBJ2-5,-,TRBV9,-,13,TGTGCCTCAGGGAGGCCCAACCAAGAGACCCAGTACTTC,CASGRPNQETQYF
TRBJ1-5,-,TRBV10-2,-,12,TGCGCCAGCAGTGCGGATGATCAGCCCCAGCATTTT,CASSADDQPQHF
TRBJ2-7,once,TRBV28,-,16,TGTGCCAGCAGTTATGGAGAAGGGCCGGCGACCTACGAGCAGTACTTC,CASSYGEGPATYEQYF
TRBJ1-5,-,TRBV9,-,15,TGTGCCAGCAGCCCCTCCGGGGCATCCAATCAGCCCCAGCATTTT,CASSPSGASNQPQHF
TRBJ1-2,-,TRBV25-1,-,14,TGTGCCAGCAGTCCAACTTTTGGTGCGGGTGGCTACACCTTC,CASSPTFGAGGYTF
TRBJ1-2,-,TRBV14,TRBD1,14,TGTGCCAGCAGCCTAGGAGGGGGCGGCTATGGCTACACCTTC,CASSLGGGGYGYTF
TRBJ1-5,-,TRBV10-3,TRBD1,15,TGTGCCATCAGTGAACACACAGGGGCCGGGCAGCCCCAGCATTTT,CAISEHTGAGQPQHF
TRBJ2-7,-,TRBV6-5,TRBD1,13,TGTGCCAGGGGGGACAGGGTCGGGGGCGAGCAGTACTTC,CARGDRVGGEQYF
TRBJ1-6,-,TRBV7-8,-,16,TGTGCCAGCAGCTTACGGGGGCTGGTGAATAATTCACCCCTCCACTTT,CASSLRGLVNNSPLHF
TRBJ2-7,few,TRBV5-1,-,18,TGCGCCAGCAGCTCCGGGACAGGGAGACCTAGCGGGACTTACGAGCAGTACTTC,CASSSGTGRPSGTYEQYF
TRBJ1-1,-,TRBV19,-,14,TGTGCCAGTAGTATAGGGGGACGGACAGTTGAAGCTTTCTTT,CASSIGGRTVEAFF
TRBJ1-2,-,TRBV27,TRBD1,15,TGTGCCAGCAGTTTCCACACAGGGGGGAACTATGGCTACACCTTC,CASSFHTGGNYGYTF
TRBJ1-2,-,TRBV27,TRBD1,15,TGTGCCAGCAGTTTGGGACAGGGGGTAAACTATGGCTACACCTTC,CASSLGQGVNYGYTF
TRBJ2-6,few,TRBV4-3,-,16,TGCGCCAGCAGCCAAGACGTAGGGGCTGGGGCCAACGTCCTGACTTTC,CASSQDVGAGANVLTF
TRBJ1-2,-,TRBV11-2,TRBD1,16,TGTGCCAGCAGAGGACAGGGGGCGGTAGCTAACTATGGCTACACCTTC,CASRGQGAVANYGYTF
TRBJ2-5,-,TRBV11-2,TRBD2,16,TGTGCCAGCAGCTTAAGCAGCGGGAGGGCCGGTGAGACCCAGTACTTC,CASSLSSGRAGETQYF
TRBJ2-5,few,TRBV25-1,TRBD2,15,TGTGCCAGCAGTGCCGCGACTAGCGGTGGGGAGACCCAGTACTTC,CASSAATSGGETQYF
TRBJ2-2,-,TRBV6-4,TRBD2,13,TGTGCTTCTAGCGGGGGTTACACCGGGGAGCTGTTTTTT,CASSGGYTGELFF
TRBJ2-7,-,TRBV6-5,TRBD1,15,TGTGCCAGCAGCTACCTAGGACAGGGGCGATACGAGCAGTACTTC,CASSYLGQGRYEQYF
TRBJ2-7,-,TRBV5-1,-,17,TGCGCCAGCAGCAATACCTGGGAAGCCAGGAGCTCCTACGAGCAGTACTTC,CASSNTWEARSSYEQYF
TRBJ2-5,once,TRBV6-5,TRBD1,13,TGTGCCTCAGCCAGGGACAGACAAGAGACCCAGTACTTC,CASARDRQETQYF
TRBJ1-2,-,TRBV2,-,14,TGTGCCAGCAGTGAGGGCAGGAACATTGATGGCTACACCTTC,CASSEGRNIDGYTF
TRBJ1-1,-,TRBV9,-,18,TGTGCCAGCAGCGAGGGCGTAGGAGGGGCCAGGGAGGTCACTGAAGCTTTCTTT,CASSEGVGGAREVTEAFF
TRBJ2-7,-,TRBV5-1,-,14,TGCGCCAGCAGCTTGTCGGCGGGGGCATACGAGCAGTACTTC,CASSLSAGAYEQYF
TRBJ1-1,-,TRBV14,-,14,TGTGCCAGCAGCGTAGGCGCAGGGAGGACTGAAGCTTTCTTT,CASSVGAGRTEAFF
TRBJ2-5,-,TRBV12-3/TRBV12-4,TRBD1,13,TGTGCCAGCACCTGGACAGGGGGAGAGACCCAGTACTTC,CASTWTGGETQYF
TRBJ2-4,-,TRBV27,-,17,TGTGCCAGCGGTCGGGGGGCTGGTGCGGGGGCCAAAAACATTCAGTACTTC,CASGRGAGAGAKNIQYF
TRBJ2-7,once,TRBV5-4,-,13,TGTGCCAGCAGCTTTTTGTCGGCCGGAGAGCAGTACTTC,CASSFLSAGEQYF
TRBJ1-5,once,TRBV2,TRBD1,14,TGTGCCAGCGCGGACAGGGAAGGGCAAATGCCCCAGCATTTT,CASADREGQMPQHF
TRBJ2-7,-,TRBV19,TRBD1,14,TGTGCCAGTAGGCCGGGACAGGGTTCCTACGAGCAGTACTTC,CASRPGQGSYEQYF
TRBJ2-3,-,TRBV7-9,-,14,TGTGCCAGCAGCGCCGGCAGGGATACAGATACGCAGTATTTT,CASSAGRDTDTQYF
TRBJ2-1,-,TRBV19,-,11,TGTGCCAGTAGTCGGTGGGAGGAGCAGTTCTTC,CASSRWEEQFF
TRBJ2-2,-,TRBV5-4,TRBD2,16,TGTGCCAGCAGCTTGCGTGGCGGGGGAATGACCGGGGAGCTGTTTTTT,CASSLRGGGMTGELFF
TRBJ1-4,-,TRBV4-1,TRBD1,15,TGCGCCAGCAGCCAAGAGGGGACAGGGTACGAAAAACTGTTTTTT,CASSQEGTGYEKLFF
TRBJ2-7,-,TRBV5-1,TRBD1,15,TGCGCCAGCAGCTTCTTGGGACAGGGGGCCAACGAGCAGTACTTC,CASSFLGQGANEQYF
TRBJ1-2,-,TRBV7-6,TRBD1,13,TGTGCCAGCAGCTTAGGAGGACAGGGAAGCTACACCTTC,CASSLGGQGSYTF
TRBJ1-2,-,TRBV2,-,16,TGTGCCAGCAGTGAGGGCTATGGGGAATTCGGCTATGGCTACACCTTC,CASSEGYGEFGYGYTF